What follows are 30 T cell receptor beta chains derived from one specimen sequenced in a study of T-cell reconstitution after alpha-beta-depleted transplantation in children. Unique molecular identifiers were used to barcode this TCRbeta library. TCRdb re-called the PCR reads with MiXCR, one entry per CDR3 protein. The sample has 200,000 or so distinct CDR3 sequences, around 7% seen once; the top ten hold less than 7%. Here the sequenced sample was PBMCs, taken before TCRalphabeta/CD19-depleted stem cell transplant. The receptors derive from a boy aged 2 to 9 with acute lymphoblastic leukemia, due to receive a stem cell transplant.

This clonotype was observed many times. The V and J genes are TRBV7-2 and TRBJ1-1; D not certain. Germline lookup yields CDR1 SGHTA and CDR2 FQGNSA. The CDR3 spans 12 residues. V dropped 6 bases and J dropped 11 bases, with 16 bases sitting between them. The CDR3 here is CASSSGSYGAFF. The CDR3 DNA is TGTGCCAGCAGTTCGGGATCTTACGGGGCTTTCTTT.

In this sample, this clonotype turned up a few times. The chain is built from TRBV7-3 and TRBJ2-7, with 10 bases identical to TRBD2. Losses at the gene ends were 4 bases for V and 6 bases for J; bases not matched to a gene: 3. The CDR3 loop spans 13 amino acids. Per the germline V gene, CDR1 is SGHTA and CDR2 is FQGTGA. The CDR3 protein is CASSSGLAAEQYF. The CDR3 region has the DNA TGTGCCAGCAGCTCCGGACTAGCGGCCGAGCAGTACTTC.

This clonotype was detected ten times or more. This chain joins TRBV28 and TRBJ2-7; the D gene could be TRBD1 or TRBD2 (5 bases each). CDR1 and CDR2 from the germline V gene are MDHEN and SYDVKM. The CDR3 runs 15 residues. V lost 7 bases and J lost 0, with 16 bases in between. CDR3 sequence: CASKGAGLSSYEQYF. Written as DNA, the CDR3 is TGTGCCAGCAAAGGGGCAGGACTGAGCTCCTACGAGCAGTACTTC.

On this clonotype: Possible read error: a much larger clone is one base away. The CDR3 does not close with the conserved phenylalanine or tryptophan, likely indicating a read error. The chain combines TRBV7-9 with TRBJ1-1; D uncertain. Germline values: CDR1 SEHNR, CDR2 FQNEAQ (reference sequence). The CDR3 sequence is 13 residues long. Trimming took off 3 bases at V and 10 bases at J, with 15 bases between the two ends. Here the CDR3 reads CASSFEGLTGAFY. The CDR3 nucleotides are TGTGCCAGCAGCTTTGAGGGTCTAACGGGAGCTTTCTAT.

There are many counts of this clonotype. This chain uses TRBV7-2 with TRBJ2-3; no definite D call. Germline V lookup: CDR1 SGHTA, CDR2 FQGNSA. Trimming pared 5 bases from V and 5 bases from J, leaving 17 bases between. CDR3 length: 15 residues. The CDR3 DNA is TGTGCCAGCAGCCCACCCAGCGCAGCAGGAGATACGCAGTATTTT. Translated, it gives CASSPPSAAGDTQYF.

This clonotype came up many times. This sequence joins TRBV12-3 or TRBV12-4 and TRBJ1-6, with no clear D. The CDR3 has 13 residues. The V end lost 4 bases, the J end lost 8 bases, and 9 bases lay between the germline ends. CDR3 in amino acids: CASSSLQDSPLHF. DNA of the CDR3: TGTGCCAGCAGTTCGCTTCAAGATTCACCCCTCCACTTT.

This clonotype appeared once. The chain carries TRBV20-1 and TRBJ1-3; D is uncertain. CDR3 length: 15 residues. The germline V gene has CDR1 DFQATT and CDR2 SNEGSKA (reference sequence). Trimming shortened V by 6 bases and J by 0 bases, and 15 bases separated the two germline ends. Here the CDR3 reads CSANPGFSSGNTIYF. Here the CDR3 DNA reads TGCAGTGCCAACCCGGGCTTCAGCTCTGGAAACACCATATATTTT.

This clonotype came up many times. This rearrangement joins TRBV20-1 to TRBJ2-1; D may be TRBD2 (6 bases). The V gene lost 6 bases and the J gene lost 2 bases, with 14 bases spanning the gap. CDR1 and CDR2 (germline): DFQATT, SNEGSKA (reference sequence). The CDR3 contains 14 residues. CDR3 coding DNA: TGCAGTGCCACTTTTACGGGGGCCTACAATGAGCAGTTCTTC. It is translated as CSATFTGAYNEQFF.

This clonotype was picked up a small number of times. The chain uses TRBV2 and TRBJ2-1; 7 nucleotides match TRBD1. V shed 8 bases, J shed 5 bases, and the junction held 9 bases outside the gene matches. Germline loops: CDR1 SNHLY, CDR2 FYNNEI. This CDR3 has 14 amino acids. The CDR3 nucleotides read TGTGCCAGCCGGGCACAGGGACAGAACAATGAGCAGTTCTTC. It specifies CASRAQGQNNEQFF.

This clonotype was observed at least ten times. The chain is built from TRBV18 and TRBJ2-7, with D possibly matching TRBD2 (6 bases). V shed 2 bases and J shed 6 bases, with 17 bases lying between them. Germline V gene lookup returns CDR1 KGHSH and CDR2 LQKENI. CDR3 size: 15 residues. The CDR3 nucleotides are TGTGCCAGCTCACCAACAGCGGGCGTCTTTACCGAGCAGTACTTC. Encoded protein: CASSPTAGVFTEQYF.

Many counts were recorded for this clonotype. This chain joins TRBV2 and TRBJ2-2; TRBD2 might be the D (5 bases). Germline CDR1 SNHLY, CDR2 FYNNEI. Trimming stripped 7 bases from V and 1 base from J, with 13 bases between. The CDR3 has 15 amino acids. For the CDR3, the DNA is TGTGCCAGCATCCCCTTCGCGGGGAACACCGGGGAGCTGTTTTTT. Amino acid sequence: CASIPFAGNTGELFF.

This clonotype has just a few counts. The conserved phenylalanine or tryptophan is not found at the CDR3 terminus, so this likely reflects a read error. The chain couples TRBV29-1 to TRBJ2-4, with TRBD1 matching over 7 bases. The CDR3 consists of 15 residues. Germline V gene data show CDR1 as SQVTM and CDR2 as ANQGSEA. J lost 1 base, V lost 7 bases, and 10 bases had no gene match. The CDR3 loop is CSALTGSDAKNIQYS. CDR3 sequence (DNA): TGCAGCGCCCTGACAGGGAGTGATGCCAAAAACATTCAGTACTCC.

This clonotype was picked up many times. J is TRBJ2-4 and V is TRBV7-2; perhaps TRBD1 as D (7 bases). This CDR3 is 19 amino acids long. The germline V gene encodes CDR1 SGHTA and CDR2 FQGNSA. The V end was cut by 2 bases, the J end by 1 base, with 21 bases between. The CDR3 nucleotides read TGTGCCAGCAGCTTATTCGCCCAGGGGGGCGCGCGGGCCAAAAACATTCAGTACTTC. Its translation is CASSLFAQGGARAKNIQYF.

This clonotype was picked up many times. This sequence joins TRBV7-9 and TRBJ2-5; the D call may be TRBD1 or TRBD2 (5 bases each). Deletions cut 7 bases from V and 5 bases from J, with 14 bases between. There are 13 residues in the CDR3. Germline V gene sequence: CDR1 SEHNR, CDR2 FQNEAQ (reference sequence). Here the CDR3 DNA reads TGTGCCAGCATCCCGTCGGGGCGGGAGACCCAGTACTTC. Its translation: CASIPSGRETQYF.

Many counts were recorded for this clonotype. The rearrangement uses TRBV6-4 and TRBJ1-1, with D perhaps TRBD1 (5 bases). This CDR3 has 12 residues. Trimming shortened V by 9 bases and J by 3 bases, and 11 bases separated the two germline ends. CDR1 and CDR2 (germline): MRHNA, SNTAGT. Here the CDR3 reads CARAGRYTEAFF. In DNA form, the CDR3 reads TGTGCCAGGGCAGGGCGATACACTGAAGCTTTCTTT.

This clonotype was recorded a few times. The chain links TRBV6-5 to TRBJ2-1, with TRBD2 matching over 8 bases. The CDR3 has 17 residues. The germline V gene encodes CDR1 MNHEY and CDR2 SVGAGI. The J segment lost 7 bases and the V segment lost 3 bases, leaving 14 bases of the junction unmatched. CDR3 nucleotide sequence: TGTGCCAGCAGTTATTTACCCAAGGGACTAGGCGGAAATGAGCAGTTCTTC. Translation: CASSYLPKGLGGNEQFF.

The sample holds a few counts of this clonotype. The V gene is TRBV10-3, the J gene TRBJ1-5; D remains ambiguous. This CDR3 contains 14 residues. V was trimmed by 2 bases and J by 0 bases, leaving 5 bases between them. The germline gives CDR1 ENHRY, CDR2 SYGVKD. CDR3 sequence reads: CAISEDNSNQPQHF. In DNA form, the CDR3 reads TGTGCCATCAGTGAGGATAATAGCAATCAGCCCCAGCATTTT.

This clonotype was seen many times. The J gene is TRBJ2-2, the V gene TRBV11-2; D gene unclear. The CDR3 is made up of 15 amino acids. V was trimmed by 4 bases and J by 5 bases, leaving 14 bases between them. Germline assignment: CDR1 SGHAT and CDR2 FQNNGV. The CDR3 reads CASSSPGVVTGELFF. In nucleotides, the CDR3 is TGTGCCAGCAGCTCCCCAGGAGTGGTTACCGGGGAGCTGTTTTTT.

Only a few counts were recorded for this clonotype. The chain has TRBV30 and TRBJ2-7; D might be TRBD2 (5 bases). Looked up from germline, CDR1 is GTSNPN and CDR2 is SVGIG (reference sequence). The V end was cut by 0 bases, the J end by 3 bases, with 6 bases between. This CDR3 is 12 amino acids long. The CDR3 bases are TGTGCCTGGAGTGTAGCGGTCTACGAGCAGTACTTC. It translates to CAWSVAVYEQYF.

This clonotype was seen at least ten times. The rearrangement joins TRBV14 to TRBJ2-3; D is perhaps TRBD1 or TRBD2 (5 bases each). The germline CDR1 and CDR2 sequences are SGHDN and FVKESK. The CDR3 sequence is 15 residues long. Trimming pared 3 bases from V and 5 bases from J, leaving 15 bases between. The CDR3 nucleotides are TGTGCCAGCAGCCAGAGGGTACAGGTTGGAGATACGCAGTATTTT. Translation gives CASSQRVQVGDTQYF.

This clonotype was counted between two and nine times. CDR3: CASSPGTGVYEQYF. The DNA for the CDR3 is TGTGCCAGCAGCCCCGGGACCGGGGTCTACGAGCAGTACTTC. The V gene is TRBV4-2, the J gene TRBJ2-7; the D gene could be TRBD1 or TRBD2 (5 bases each). The V and J ends lost 4 bases and 3 bases respectively, with 13 bases between them. The CDR3 spans 14 residues. Germline CDR1 reads LGHNA; CDR2 reads YNFKEQ.

This clonotype has just a few counts. The chain has TRBV10-3 and TRBJ2-5; D tentatively fits TRBD1 or TRBD2 (5 bases each). The CDR3 is 13 amino acids. Trimming cost V 4 bases and J 0 bases, with 6 bases left between them. CDR1 is ENHRY and CDR2 is SYGVKD in the germline V gene. CDR3 loop: CAISGGYQETQYF. The DNA of the CDR3 is TGTGCCATCAGTGGGGGGTACCAAGAGACCCAGTACTTC.

This clonotype was seen ten or more times. The chain joins TRBV20-1 to TRBJ2-2; D is ambiguous. V lost 0 bases and J lost 8, with 13 bases in between. Germline V gene sequence: CDR1 DFQATT, CDR2 SNEGSKA (reference sequence). The CDR3 contains 14 residues. The CDR3 DNA follows: TGCAGTGCTAGAGATTCCCCCGGTTCGGGGGAGCTGTTTTTT. Protein: CSARDSPGSGELFF.

This clonotype turned up a few times. The chain has TRBV28 and TRBJ1-5, with TRBD1 matching over 9 bases. The CDR3 is 16 residues long. V trimming: 5 bases; J trimming: 3 bases; junction bases outside the gene matches: 8. The germline gives CDR1 MDHEN, CDR2 SYDVKM. In nucleotides, the CDR3 is TGTGCCAGCAGTGGGGGGGACAGGGCCTTCAATCAGCCCCAGCATTTT. Its protein product is CASSGGDRAFNQPQHF.

This clonotype was picked up many times. V is TRBV12-3 or TRBV12-4 and J is TRBJ2-3; D is unresolved. V lost 8 bases, J lost 3 bases, and 15 bases lay in between. The CDR3 contains 14 residues. CDR3 DNA sequence: TGTGCCAGCCTCGGACCCCCTCGGACAGATACGCAGTATTTT. Its protein product is CASLGPPRTDTQYF.

This clonotype was seen many times. The V and J genes are TRBV7-2 and TRBJ1-1; 8 bases are shared with TRBD1. This CDR3 has 14 residues. Trimming took 5 bases from V and 0 from J; bases not matched to a gene: 2. Germline values: CDR1 SGHTA, CDR2 FQGNSA. The CDR3 here is CASSQGAVNTEAFF. CDR3 coding DNA: TGTGCCAGCAGCCAGGGGGCTGTGAACACTGAAGCTTTCTTT.

There are many counts of this clonotype. The rearrangement joins TRBV20-1 to TRBJ2-1; TRBD1 matches at 9 bases. This CDR3 has 18 amino acids. With V trimmed by 1 base and J by 4 bases, 14 bases remained unmatched. Germline V gene sequence: CDR1 DFQATT, CDR2 SNEGSKA (reference sequence). The CDR3 sequence is CSARGQVNRGQVYNEQFF. The CDR3 DNA sequence: TGCAGTGCTAGAGGCCAGGTCAACAGGGGGCAAGTTTACAATGAGCAGTTCTTC.

This clonotype has ten or more counts. J is TRBJ2-7 and V is TRBV27, with 7 bases aligning to TRBD1. V was clipped by 4 bases and J by 8 bases; unmatched bases: 11. CDR1 and CDR2 (germline): MNHEY, SMNVEV (reference sequence). This CDR3 has 14 amino acids. The CDR3 spells CASSYRDRPTKQYF. The CDR3 DNA follows: TGTGCCAGCAGTTACCGGGACAGACCTACGAAGCAGTACTTC.

This clonotype was counted ten times or more. The chain employs TRBV2 and TRBJ2-7; TRBD2 is a possible D gene (5 bases). This CDR3 spans 13 amino acids. The ends were cut back, 11 bases at V and 4 bases at J, with 18 bases in the middle. The germline CDR1 and CDR2 sequences are SNHLY and FYNNEI. As DNA, the CDR3 is TGTGCCGGATGCCCAGGCGGGCCGTACGAGCAGTACTTC. Its protein product is CAGCPGGPYEQYF.

This clonotype came up a few times. V is TRBV28 and J is TRBJ1-6; 9 bases are shared with TRBD1. CDR3 length equals 16 residues. Looked up from germline, CDR1 is MDHEN and CDR2 is SYDVKM. J lost 2 bases, V lost 4 bases, and 3 bases had no gene match. The CDR3 DNA is TGTGCCAGCAGTTCCGGGACAGGGCCCTATAATTCACCCCTCCACTTT. Translation: CASSSGTGPYNSPLHF.